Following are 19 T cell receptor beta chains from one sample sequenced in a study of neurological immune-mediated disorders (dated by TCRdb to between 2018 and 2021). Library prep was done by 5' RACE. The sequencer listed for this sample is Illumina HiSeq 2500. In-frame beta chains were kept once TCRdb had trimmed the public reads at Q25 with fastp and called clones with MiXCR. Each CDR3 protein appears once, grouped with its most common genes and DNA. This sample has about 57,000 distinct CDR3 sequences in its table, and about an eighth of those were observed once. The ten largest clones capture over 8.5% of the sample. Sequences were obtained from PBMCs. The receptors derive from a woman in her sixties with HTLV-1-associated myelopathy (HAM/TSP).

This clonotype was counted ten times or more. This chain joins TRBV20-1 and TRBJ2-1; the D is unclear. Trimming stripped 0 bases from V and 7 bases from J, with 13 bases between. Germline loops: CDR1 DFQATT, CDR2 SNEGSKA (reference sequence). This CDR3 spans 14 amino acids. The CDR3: CSARDPTGPNEQFF. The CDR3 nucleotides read TGCAGTGCTAGAGACCCAACCGGTCCGAATGAGCAGTTCTTC.

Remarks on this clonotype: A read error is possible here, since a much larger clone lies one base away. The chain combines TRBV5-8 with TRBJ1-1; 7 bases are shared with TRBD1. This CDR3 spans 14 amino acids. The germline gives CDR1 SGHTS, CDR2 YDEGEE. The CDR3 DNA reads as TGTGCCAGCAACTTGGGAAGGACAGGCACTGAAGCTTTCTTT. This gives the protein CASNLGRTGTEAFF.

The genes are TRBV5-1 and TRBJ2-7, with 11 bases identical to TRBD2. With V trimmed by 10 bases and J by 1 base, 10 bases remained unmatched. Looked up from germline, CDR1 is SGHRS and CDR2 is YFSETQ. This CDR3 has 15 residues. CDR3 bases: TGCGCCCGGCGCACTAGCGGGAGCTATTCCTACGAGCAGTACTTC. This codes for CARRTSGSYSYEQYF.

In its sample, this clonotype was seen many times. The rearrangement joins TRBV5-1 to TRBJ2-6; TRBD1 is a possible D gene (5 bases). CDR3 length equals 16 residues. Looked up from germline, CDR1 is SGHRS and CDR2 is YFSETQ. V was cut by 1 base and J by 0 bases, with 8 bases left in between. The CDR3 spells CASSLQGSSGANVLTF. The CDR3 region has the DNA TGCGCCAGCAGCTTGCAGGGATCCTCTGGGGCCAACGTCCTGACTTTC. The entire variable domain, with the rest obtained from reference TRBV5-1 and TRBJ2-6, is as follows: KAGVTQTPRYLIKTRGQQVTLSCSPISGHRSVSWYQQTPGQGLQFLFEYFSETQRNKGNFPGRFSGRQFSNSRSEMNVSTLELGDSALYLCASSLQGSSGANVLTFGAGSRLTVL.

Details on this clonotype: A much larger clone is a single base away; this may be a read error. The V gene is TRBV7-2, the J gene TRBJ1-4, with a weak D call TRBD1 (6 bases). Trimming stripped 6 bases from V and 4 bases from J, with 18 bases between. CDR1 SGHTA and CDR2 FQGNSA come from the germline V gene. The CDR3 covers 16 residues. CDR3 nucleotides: TGTGCCAGCAGGTCAAGGACAGAGACAATTAATGAAAAACTGTTTTTT. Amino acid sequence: CASRSRTETINEKLFF.

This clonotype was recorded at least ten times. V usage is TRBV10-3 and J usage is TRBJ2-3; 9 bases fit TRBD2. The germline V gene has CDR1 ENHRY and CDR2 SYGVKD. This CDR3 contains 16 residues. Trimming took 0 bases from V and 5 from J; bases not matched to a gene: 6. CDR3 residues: CAISESAGGLGDTQYF. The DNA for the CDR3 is TGTGCCATCAGTGAGTCTGCGGGAGGGCTCGGAGATACGCAGTATTTT.

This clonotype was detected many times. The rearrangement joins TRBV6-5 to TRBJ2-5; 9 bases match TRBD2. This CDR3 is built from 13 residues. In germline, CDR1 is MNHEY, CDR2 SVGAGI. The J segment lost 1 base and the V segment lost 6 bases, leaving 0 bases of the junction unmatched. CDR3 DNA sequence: TGTGCCAGCAGGACTAGCGGCCAAGAGACCCAGTACTTC. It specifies CASRTSGQETQYF.

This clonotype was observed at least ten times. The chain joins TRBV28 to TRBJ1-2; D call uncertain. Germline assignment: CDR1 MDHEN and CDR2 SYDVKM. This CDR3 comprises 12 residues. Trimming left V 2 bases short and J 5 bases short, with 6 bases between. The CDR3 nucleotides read TGTGCCAGCAGTTTAGGTTTTTATGGCTACACCTTC. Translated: CASSLGFYGYTF.

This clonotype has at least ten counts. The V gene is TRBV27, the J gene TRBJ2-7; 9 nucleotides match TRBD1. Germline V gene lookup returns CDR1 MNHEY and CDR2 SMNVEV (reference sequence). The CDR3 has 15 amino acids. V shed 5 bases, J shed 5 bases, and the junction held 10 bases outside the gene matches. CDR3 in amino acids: CASSVHRTGADEQYF. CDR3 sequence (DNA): TGTGCCAGCAGTGTCCACAGGACAGGGGCCGACGAGCAGTACTTC.

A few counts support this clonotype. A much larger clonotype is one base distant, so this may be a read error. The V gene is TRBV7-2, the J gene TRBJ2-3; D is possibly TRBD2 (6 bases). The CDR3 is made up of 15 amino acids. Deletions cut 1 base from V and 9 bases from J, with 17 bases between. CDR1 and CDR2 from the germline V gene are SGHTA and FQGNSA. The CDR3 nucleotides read TGTGCCAGCAGCTTAGGGTACAGCTGGAGGGCGACGCAGTATTTT. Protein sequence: CASSLGYSWRATQYF.

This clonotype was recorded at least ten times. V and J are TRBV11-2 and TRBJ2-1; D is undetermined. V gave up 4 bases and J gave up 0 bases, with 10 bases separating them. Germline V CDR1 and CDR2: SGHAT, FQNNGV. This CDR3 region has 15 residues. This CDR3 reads CASSSLGDSYNEQFF. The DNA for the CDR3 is TGTGCCAGCAGCTCGCTAGGCGACTCCTACAATGAGCAGTTCTTC.

The DNA of the CDR3 is TGCAGCGTAAGGGGGTCAGGCGGAAACCACGAGCAGTACTTC. Protein product: CSVRGSGGNHEQYF. J is TRBJ2-7 and V is TRBV29-1, with D possibly matching TRBD1 (6 bases). The CDR3 totals 14 residues. V dropped 6 bases and J dropped 5 bases, with 20 bases sitting between them. Germline CDR1 and CDR2: SQVTM and ANQGSEA.

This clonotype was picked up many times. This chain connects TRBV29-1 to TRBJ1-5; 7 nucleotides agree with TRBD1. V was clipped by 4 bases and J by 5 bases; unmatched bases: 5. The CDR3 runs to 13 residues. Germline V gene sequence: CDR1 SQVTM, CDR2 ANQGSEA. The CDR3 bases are TGCAGCGTTGTTATAACAGGGGATCAGCCCCAGCATTTT. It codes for CSVVITGDQPQHF.

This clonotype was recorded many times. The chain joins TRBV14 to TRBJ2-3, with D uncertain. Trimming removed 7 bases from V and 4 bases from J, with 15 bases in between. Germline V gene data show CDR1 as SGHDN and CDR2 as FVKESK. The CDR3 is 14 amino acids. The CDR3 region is CASTPVGAPDTQYF. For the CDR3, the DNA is TGTGCCAGCACCCCGGTGGGTGCCCCAGATACGCAGTATTTT.

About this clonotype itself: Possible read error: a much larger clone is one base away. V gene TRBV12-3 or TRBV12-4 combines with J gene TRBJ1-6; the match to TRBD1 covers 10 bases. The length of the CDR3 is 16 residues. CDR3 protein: CASSLSGQGFNSLLHF. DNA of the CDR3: TGTGCCAGCAGTTTATCGGGACAGGGGTTTAATTCACTCCTCCACTTT.

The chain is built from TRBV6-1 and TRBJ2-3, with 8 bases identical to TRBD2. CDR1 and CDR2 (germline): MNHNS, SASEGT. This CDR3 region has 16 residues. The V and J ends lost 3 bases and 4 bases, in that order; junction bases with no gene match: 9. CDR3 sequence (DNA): TGTGCCAGCAGTGAGGGCGACGGGAGGGGTGCAGATACGCAGTATTTT. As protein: CASSEGDGRGADTQYF.

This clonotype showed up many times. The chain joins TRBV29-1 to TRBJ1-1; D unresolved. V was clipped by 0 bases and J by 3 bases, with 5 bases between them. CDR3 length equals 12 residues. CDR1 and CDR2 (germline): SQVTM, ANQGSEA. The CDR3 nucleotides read TGCAGCGTTGAAGATCTCTACACTGAAGCTTTCTTT. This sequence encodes CSVEDLYTEAFF.

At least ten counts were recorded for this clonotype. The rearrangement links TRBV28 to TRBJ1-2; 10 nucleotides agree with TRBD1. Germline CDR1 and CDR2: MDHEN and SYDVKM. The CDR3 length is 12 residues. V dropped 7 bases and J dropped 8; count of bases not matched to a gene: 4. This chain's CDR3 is CASKTGGDGYTF. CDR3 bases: TGTGCCAGCAAGACAGGGGGCGACGGCTACACCTTC.

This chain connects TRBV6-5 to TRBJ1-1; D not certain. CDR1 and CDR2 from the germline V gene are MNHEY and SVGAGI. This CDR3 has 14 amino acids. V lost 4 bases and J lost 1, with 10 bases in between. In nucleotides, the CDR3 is TGTGCCAGCAGTTTCCTCGTAGGGAACACTGAAGCTTTCTTT. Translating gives CASSFLVGNTEAFF.